The sequence of this T cell receptor (beta chain) was determined in a study of cytomegalovirus exposure and HLA in healthy donors. As for the study in general: A later analysis reported the 90 to 150 validation repertoires used the same platform as the approximately 670 first-cohort repertoires.

Separation from the roughly 700-subject first cohort characterized the 120-subject validation cohort, to which the donors belonged. Some clones are missing from TCRdb's copy, which holds only in-frame ones; the method was immunoSEQ multiplex PCR. The sample records fewer than 400,000 clones, 70% to 90% being singletons. The germline gives CDR1 SQVTM, CDR2 ANQGSEA. Trimming removed 6 bases at V and 3 bases at J, with 23 bases between. The CDR3 length is 16 residues. Study-wide results and limits: Rarity held for most TCR sequences, but there were some public TCRs that occurred in many donors. In vitro, a few CMV-associated chains proved specific for CMV antigens.

This clone came up a few times. What it recognizes is unknown. The chain has TRBV29-1 and TRBJ1-2, with D maybe TRBD1 (6 bases). The receptor was isolated from a man in his thirties or forties in good health and CMV-seronegative. The sample comprised PBMCs. The CDR3 DNA is TGCAGCGTCGGAAAACTCGGGAGGGACAACCACTATGGCTACACCTTC. Amino acid sequence: CSVGKLGRDNHYGYTF. Full variable domain (remainder filled in from reference TRBV29-1 and TRBJ1-2): SAVISQKPSRDICQRGTSLTIQCQVDSQVTMMFWYRQQPGQSLTLIATANQGSEATYESGFVIDKFPISRPNLTFSTLTVSNMSPEDSSIYLCSVGKLGRDNHYGYTFGSGTRLTVV.